These T cell receptor beta chains were read from a single sample in a study of monozygotic twins with inflammatory bowel disease. Reprocessing the 5' RACE reads, TCRdb reports a single entry for every CDR3 protein and omits DNA. The repertoire table contains some 100,000 distinct CDR3 sequences. Sequencing was carried out using blood. Source of these receptors: a human donor with ulcerative colitis or Crohn's disease, or a healthy co-twin of an affected twin (not recorded which). CDR3s include the opening cysteine and the closing phenylalanine or tryptophan. Clone size is not always given. Where it is, it says once, few, many or a class for expanded clones.

v_gene: TRBV4-3; abundance: NA; j_gene: TRBJ1-5; CDR3aa: CASSQDSFGENQPQHF
v_gene: TRBV27; abundance: NA; j_gene: TRBJ1-4; CDR3aa: CASGRQGAREKLFF
v_gene: TRBV5-1; abundance: NA; j_gene: TRBJ1-1; CDR3aa: CASSLDSHPGSPVSGNTEAFF
v_gene: TRBV6-2/TRBV6-3; abundance: NA; j_gene: TRBJ2-7; CDR3aa: CASSYGGLIYEQYF
v_gene: TRBV11-2; abundance: NA; j_gene: TRBJ2-3; CDR3aa: CAGSPGTDTQYF
v_gene: TRBV7-2; abundance: NA; j_gene: TRBJ1-4; CDR3aa: CASSIATNEKLFF
v_gene: TRBV28; abundance: NA; j_gene: TRBJ2-7; CDR3aa: CASSLESGLAYEQYF
v_gene: TRBV20-1; abundance: NA; j_gene: TRBJ2-1; CDR3aa: CSASLGADYNEQFF
v_gene: TRBV20-1; abundance: NA; j_gene: TRBJ2-5; CDR3aa: CSAAQGGQETQYF
v_gene: TRBV5-1; abundance: NA; j_gene: TRBJ2-7; CDR3aa: CASSFLSRTSGGLYEQYF
v_gene: TRBV3-1; abundance: NA; j_gene: TRBJ1-1; CDR3aa: CASSQDRRQGAFF
v_gene: TRBV6-5; abundance: NA; j_gene: TRBJ2-3; CDR3aa: CASSYILGSTDTQYF
v_gene: TRBV5-1; abundance: NA; j_gene: TRBJ1-1; CDR3aa: CASSGTGGTEAFF
v_gene: TRBV7-2; abundance: NA; j_gene: TRBJ1-1; CDR3aa: CASSLRTGHTEAFF
v_gene: TRBV6-2/TRBV6-3; abundance: NA; j_gene: TRBJ2-1; CDR3aa: CASRPGTVSNEQFF
v_gene: TRBV6-2/TRBV6-3; abundance: NA; j_gene: TRBJ2-5; CDR3aa: CASSSPDPRRTQYF
v_gene: TRBV5-1; abundance: NA; j_gene: TRBJ2-7; CDR3aa: CASSLAPGLAAYEQYF
v_gene: TRBV6-2/TRBV6-3; abundance: NA; j_gene: TRBJ2-4; CDR3aa: CASSPIYSGAVGAIAKNIQYF
v_gene: TRBV29-1; abundance: medium-sized; j_gene: TRBJ2-5; CDR3aa: CSVDTSGARETQYF
v_gene: TRBV24-1; abundance: NA; j_gene: TRBJ2-2; CDR3aa: CATSDSVVNTGELFF
v_gene: TRBV24-1; abundance: NA; j_gene: TRBJ2-1; CDR3aa: CATSDGGDYNEQFF
v_gene: TRBV7-2; abundance: NA; j_gene: TRBJ1-5; CDR3aa: CASSLIGGQPQHF
v_gene: TRBV5-1; abundance: NA; j_gene: TRBJ2-7; CDR3aa: CASSSISDYEQYF
v_gene: TRBV7-2; abundance: NA; j_gene: TRBJ2-2; CDR3aa: CASSLNRQDGELFF
v_gene: TRBV21-1; abundance: NA; j_gene: TRBJ2-1; CDR3aa: CASSLGDGVSYNEQFF
v_gene: TRBV27; abundance: NA; j_gene: TRBJ1-1; CDR3aa: CASSLSRLTEAFF
v_gene: TRBV12-3/TRBV12-4; abundance: NA; j_gene: TRBJ1-2; CDR3aa: CASTTQMGSLGSGYTF
v_gene: TRBV2; abundance: NA; j_gene: TRBJ2-7; CDR3aa: CASSEGAGLPYEQYF
v_gene: TRBV6-5; abundance: NA; j_gene: TRBJ2-1; CDR3aa: CASSYWLAGDNGDEQFF
v_gene: TRBV29-1; abundance: NA; j_gene: TRBJ1-2; CDR3aa: CSVEGGPGGDYGYTF
v_gene: TRBV18; abundance: NA; j_gene: TRBJ2-7; CDR3aa: CASSPGRLKVEQYF
v_gene: TRBV4-3; abundance: NA; j_gene: TRBJ1-4; CDR3aa: CASSQDGGRDEKLFF
v_gene: TRBV4-1; abundance: NA; j_gene: TRBJ2-5; CDR3aa: CASSRLDRGETQYF
v_gene: TRBV4-2; abundance: NA; j_gene: TRBJ2-3; CDR3aa: CASSQDMVGETDTQYF
v_gene: TRBV12-5; abundance: NA; j_gene: TRBJ2-1; CDR3aa: CASGFAGGWRADEQFF
v_gene: TRBV7-2; abundance: NA; j_gene: TRBJ1-5; CDR3aa: CASSRQGQSSTQHF
v_gene: TRBV20-1; abundance: NA; j_gene: TRBJ2-4; CDR3aa: CSVQVEGQANIQYF
v_gene: TRBV6-2/TRBV6-3; abundance: NA; j_gene: TRBJ1-5; CDR3aa: CATGTPSNQPQHF
v_gene: TRBV27; abundance: NA; j_gene: TRBJ1-4; CDR3aa: CASRRSPGRSGGVIEKLFF
v_gene: TRBV7-3; abundance: NA; j_gene: TRBJ2-3; CDR3aa: CASSLGVNPDTQYF
v_gene: TRBV5-1; abundance: NA; j_gene: TRBJ2-5; CDR3aa: CASTPAGQGTLQETQYF
v_gene: TRBV13; abundance: NA; j_gene: TRBJ2-3; CDR3aa: CASSLGPSSGDTQYF
v_gene: TRBV24-1; abundance: NA; j_gene: TRBJ2-5; CDR3aa: CATSDSPSFQETQYF
v_gene: TRBV5-1; abundance: NA; j_gene: TRBJ2-1; CDR3aa: CASSLVGGLSSYNEQFF
v_gene: TRBV11-2; abundance: NA; j_gene: TRBJ2-3; CDR3aa: CASSASEVPRDTQYF
v_gene: TRBV7-2; abundance: NA; j_gene: TRBJ2-3; CDR3aa: CASSLAWATDTQYF
v_gene: TRBV10-3; abundance: NA; j_gene: TRBJ2-3; CDR3aa: CAISDEVAAGADTQYF
v_gene: TRBV7-9; abundance: NA; j_gene: TRBJ2-3; CDR3aa: CASSPSGGITDTQYF
v_gene: TRBV20-1; abundance: NA; j_gene: TRBJ2-7; CDR3aa: CSARNHRGFYEQYF
v_gene: TRBV29-1; abundance: NA; j_gene: TRBJ2-5; CDR3aa: CSGKGWETQYF
v_gene: TRBV4-3; abundance: NA; j_gene: TRBJ1-1; CDR3aa: CASSQVTGENTEAFF
v_gene: TRBV10-3; abundance: NA; j_gene: TRBJ2-7; CDR3aa: CAISQTSGNYEQYF
v_gene: TRBV15; abundance: NA; j_gene: TRBJ2-1; CDR3aa: CATSRASRGSGPHNEQFF
v_gene: TRBV11-2; abundance: NA; j_gene: TRBJ1-1; CDR3aa: CASSLNLHTEAFF
v_gene: TRBV7-3; abundance: NA; j_gene: TRBJ2-7; CDR3aa: CASSLIPGGPPGEQYF
v_gene: TRBV12-3/TRBV12-4; abundance: NA; j_gene: TRBJ2-5; CDR3aa: CASSPGGGAETQYF
v_gene: TRBV20-1; abundance: NA; j_gene: TRBJ2-3; CDR3aa: CSVTMWSDRDTQYF
v_gene: TRBV5-6; abundance: NA; j_gene: TRBJ1-1; CDR3aa: CASSPRLSGTEAFF
v_gene: TRBV28; abundance: NA; j_gene: TRBJ1-1; CDR3aa: CASSPRGSSMGGTEAFF